These 26 T cell receptor beta chains originate from one sample sequenced in a study of blood T cell repertoires in COVID-19. TCRdb's copy holds only in-frame clones and misses some; the assay was immunoSEQ multiplex PCR. This sample has more than 40,000 clones; 82% occur once, and the top ten carry 14%. Sample: peripheral blood. The receptors here all came from a human donor with acute or convalescent COVID-19. The donor label of this sample is uncertain.

The chain combines TRBV4-2 with TRBJ2-7, with D perhaps TRBD2 (5 bases). CDR3 size: 15 residues. V was trimmed by 0 bases and J by 1 base, leaving 10 bases between them. Per germline, CDR1 LGHNA and CDR2 YNFKEQ. The CDR3 DNA follows: TGTGCCAGCAGCCAAGATTTTAGCGCTTCCTACGAGCAGTACTTC. Protein product: CASSQDFSASYEQYF.

This clone occurred once. This chain links TRBV5-1 with TRBJ2-1; D is possibly TRBD2 (6 bases). Trimming left V 0 bases short and J 0 bases short, with 7 bases between. Germline V gives CDR1 SGHRS, CDR2 YFSETQ. The CDR3 length is 15 residues. The chain's CDR3 is CASSLDGGSYNEQFF. CDR3 in DNA: TGCGCCAGCAGCTTGGACGGGGGCTCCTACAATGAGCAGTTCTTC.

V gene TRBV7-9 combines with J gene TRBJ1-5; possibly TRBD1 for D (5 bases). V gave up 4 bases and J gave up 5 bases, with 12 bases separating them. CDR3 length equals 14 residues. The germline CDR1 and CDR2 sequences are SEHNR and FQNEAQ (reference sequence). The CDR3 nucleotides read TGTGCCAGCAGCTCGGACACGGGTTATCAGCCCCAGCATTTT. The encoded protein is CASSSDTGYQPQHF. The whole variable domain, remainder taken from reference TRBV7-9 and TRBJ1-5, is DTGVSQNPRHKITKRGQNVTFRCDPISEHNRLYWYRQTLGQGPEFLTYFQNEAQLEKSRLLSDRFSAERPKGSFSTLEIQRTEQGDSAMYLCASSSDTGYQPQHFGDGTRLSIL.

V and J are TRBV20-1 and TRBJ2-1; unclear D gene. The V gene lost 3 bases and the J gene lost 12 bases, with 12 bases spanning the gap. The CDR3 covers 11 residues. Germline V gene sequence: CDR1 DFQATT, CDR2 SNEGSKA (reference sequence). The CDR3 DNA follows: TGCAGTGCTAGTGACCTCTTGTTGCAGTTCTTC. Translating gives CSASDLLLQFF.

The chain carries TRBV12-3 or TRBV12-4 and TRBJ1-2; 7 nucleotides agree with TRBD1. The CDR3 consists of 11 residues. The V gene end was trimmed by 10 bases and the J gene end by 6 bases; junction bases not matched to a gene: 5. The CDR3 nucleotides are TGTGCCACTAGGAGGGGGCATGGCTACACCTTC. It is translated as CATRRGHGYTF.

J is TRBJ1-4 and V is TRBV29-1; TRBD1 matches 8 bases. This CDR3 region has 13 residues. The V gene end was trimmed by 7 bases and the J gene end by 5 bases; junction bases not matched to a gene: 6. CDR1 and CDR2 from the germline V gene are SQVTM and ANQGSEA. CDR3 in amino acids: CSAQDRANEKLFF. DNA for the CDR3: TGCAGCGCCCAGGACAGGGCAAATGAAAAACTGTTTTTT.

CDR3 sequence reads: CASSIQGALGYGYTF. CDR3 nucleotide sequence: TGTGCCAGTAGTATACAGGGGGCTCTCGGCTATGGCTACACCTTC. The chain carries TRBV19 and TRBJ1-2; 8 bases are a match to TRBD1. The CDR3 is made up of 15 amino acids. Germline V gene lookup returns CDR1 LNHDA and CDR2 SQIVND (reference sequence). V shed 2 bases and J 4 bases; nucleotides not matched to a gene: 6.

This clone came up a few times. The V and J genes are TRBV6-5 and TRBJ1-1, with D maybe TRBD1 (6 bases). The germline V gene has CDR1 MNHEY and CDR2 SVGAGI. The ends were cut back, 7 bases at V and 4 bases at J, with 13 bases in the middle. The CDR3 totals 13 residues. The CDR3 sequence is CASMLQGGTEAFF. Written as DNA, the CDR3 is TGTGCCAGCATGTTACAAGGGGGCACTGAAGCTTTCTTT.

The V gene is TRBV5-1, the J gene TRBJ1-2; D perhaps matches TRBD1 (6 bases). The V and J ends lost 4 bases and 0 bases respectively, with 10 bases between them. CDR1 and CDR2 from the germline V gene are SGHRS and YFSETQ. CDR3 size: 14 residues. CDR3: CASSQDSPNYGYTF. The CDR3 DNA is TGCGCCAGCAGCCAGGACAGTCCTAACTATGGCTACACCTTC.

CDR3 in DNA: TGCGCCAGCAGCCAAGATCGGATGCGGGGGTCTGAGCAGTTCTTC. Amino acids: CASSQDRMRGSEQFF. The genes are TRBV4-3 and TRBJ2-1; 7 bases are shared with TRBD2. This CDR3 is 15 amino acids long. V dropped 0 bases and J dropped 9; count of bases not matched to a gene: 8. In germline, CDR1 is LGHNA, CDR2 YSLEER.

The V and J genes are TRBV5-1 and TRBJ1-1, with D possibly being TRBD1 (5 bases). The CDR3 length is 14 residues. V lost 4 bases and J 0 bases, leaving 10 bases between the germline ends. From germline, CDR1 is SGHRS and CDR2 YFSETQ. The CDR3 coding sequence is TGCGCCAGCAGCGCGGGACGGATGAACACTGAAGCTTTCTTT. Translating gives CASSAGRMNTEAFF.

The V gene is TRBV28, the J gene TRBJ2-7; 9 nucleotides align to TRBD1. The V gene's germline CDR1 is MDHEN and CDR2 SYDVKM. The CDR3 runs to 13 residues. Trimming at V came to 6 bases and at J to 3 bases, leaving 3 bases not matched to a gene. The CDR3 here is CASRTGQGYEQYF. Written as DNA, the CDR3 is TGTGCCAGCAGAACGGGACAGGGCTACGAGCAGTACTTC.

The V and J genes are TRBV7-3 and TRBJ2-3, with D possibly being TRBD2 (5 bases). The V end was cut by 6 bases, the J end by 0 bases, with 7 bases between. The CDR3 sequence is 13 residues long. The germline CDR1 and CDR2 sequences are SGHTA and FQGTGA. The CDR3 coding sequence is TGTGCCAGCAGATCGGGGAGCACAGATACGCAGTATTTT. Amino acid sequence: CASRSGSTDTQYF. Using reference TRBV7-3 and TRBJ2-3 for the parts outside the CDR3, the full variable domain is GAGVSQTPSNKVTEKGKYVELRCDPISGHTALYWYRQSLGQGPEFLIYFQGTGAADDSGLPNDRFFAVRPEGSVSTLKIQRTERGDSAVYLCASRSGSTDTQYFGPGTRLTVL.

The chain recombines TRBV4-3 with TRBJ1-2; 8 bases are a match to TRBD1. V trimming: 0 bases; J trimming: 4 bases; junction bases outside the gene matches: 7. The CDR3 is 16 residues long. Germline values: CDR1 LGHNA, CDR2 YSLEER. The CDR3: CASSQDISGGSYGYTF. The DNA of the CDR3 is TGCGCCAGCAGCCAAGATATCTCAGGGGGCAGCTATGGCTACACCTTC.

The rearrangement uses TRBV29-1 and TRBJ1-1, with TRBD1 as a possible D gene (5 bases). The V end lost 3 bases, the J end lost 4 bases, and 12 bases lay between the germline ends. There are 13 residues in the CDR3. Germline CDR1 reads SQVTM; CDR2 reads ANQGSEA. CDR3 nucleotide sequence: TGCAGCGTTGACCCGGGGGGGAGCACTGAAGCTTTCTTT. Its protein product is CSVDPGGSTEAFF.

The J gene is TRBJ1-4, the V gene TRBV11-2; 9 nucleotides agree with TRBD1. Germline V CDR1 and CDR2: SGHAT, FQNNGV. V shed 5 bases and J 4 bases; nucleotides not matched to a gene: 5. The CDR3 contains 15 residues. Written as DNA, the CDR3 is TGTGCCAGCAGCCCACAGGGGGCGAATAATGAAAAACTGTTTTTT. Its protein product is CASSPQGANNEKLFF.

The chain recombines TRBV21-1 with TRBJ2-1; the table's D call, TRBD1, has no DNA check behind it. TRBV21-1 is tagged as a pseudogene. The CDR3 has 15 residues. The CDR3 DNA reads TGTGCCAGCAGCAAAGGGACAGGGGGCTACAATGAGCAGTTCTTC. Protein product: CASSKGTGGYNEQFF.

This clone appeared a single time. This chain's CDR3 is CASSYRGGGGYTF. In DNA, the CDR3 is TGTGCCAGCAGCTACCGAGGGGGCGGAGGCTACACCTTC. The chain links TRBV7-9 to TRBJ1-2; 7 positions match TRBD1. This CDR3 has 13 amino acids. Germline lookup yields CDR1 SEHNR and CDR2 FQNEAQ (reference sequence). Unmatched junction bases numbered 7, after V lost 4 bases and J lost 8 bases.

This chain uses TRBV3-1 (or the pseudogene TRBV3-2) with TRBJ1-1; 7 bases match TRBD1. The CDR3 contains 15 residues. Trimming at V came to 0 bases and at J to 1 base, leaving 2 bases not matched to a gene. The germline gives CDR1 LGHDT, CDR2 YNNKEL (reference sequence). CDR3 DNA sequence: TGTGCCAGCAGCCAAGATCAGGGGGGGAACACTGAAGCTTTCTTT. It yields the protein CASSQDQGGNTEAFF.

This rearrangement joins TRBV5-1 to TRBJ2-7, with 7 positions matching TRBD1. The V segment lost 3 bases and the J segment 3 bases; nucleotides outside the gene matches: 6. The CDR3 consists of 14 residues. The V gene's germline CDR1 is SGHRS and CDR2 YFSETQ. The CDR3 spells CASSSPDRVYEQYF. DNA of the CDR3: TGCGCCAGCAGCTCCCCTGACAGGGTCTACGAGCAGTACTTC.

The V call is TRBV4-1, the J call TRBJ2-5, with D perhaps matching TRBD2 (6 bases). This CDR3 comprises 15 residues. V shed 4 bases and J shed 1 base, with 13 bases lying between them. Germline V CDR1 and CDR2: MGHRA, YSYEKL. CDR3 nucleotides: TGCGCCAGCAGCCGCAGTCCGGGACTCCAAGAGACCCAGTACTTC. It is translated as CASSRSPGLQETQYF.

The chain carries TRBV29-1 and TRBJ2-7, with TRBD1 as a possible D gene (5 bases). From germline, CDR1 is SQVTM and CDR2 ANQGSEA. The CDR3 has 14 residues. Deletions cut 3 bases from V and 5 bases from J, with 17 bases between. As DNA, the CDR3 is TGCAGCGTTGAGTTTGCAGGGCCGGGCGACGAGCAGTACTTC. Translation: CSVEFAGPGDEQYF.

The chain links TRBV23-1 to TRBJ1-3, with 7 bases fitting TRBD1. TRBV23-1 is marked as an open reading frame, function uncertain. V was pared by 5 bases and J by 0 bases, with 7 bases of the junction left unmatched. The CDR3 consists of 16 residues. The DNA for the CDR3 is TGCGCCAGCAGTGCGGGACAGTGGGACTCTGGAAACACCATATATTTT. Translated, it gives CASSAGQWDSGNTIYF.

The CDR3 sequence is CASSPGLDFEQFF. The CDR3 nucleotides are TGTGCCAGCAGCCCAGGACTAGACTTTGAGCAGTTCTTC. The genes are TRBV11-2 and TRBJ2-1, with TRBD2 matching 7 bases. V trimming: 5 bases; J trimming: 9 bases; junction bases outside the gene matches: 7. The CDR3 extends over 13 amino acids. Germline V gene sequence: CDR1 SGHAT, CDR2 FQNNGV.

CDR3 sequence: CASSPVRGGLGTEAFF. CDR3 nucleotide sequence: TGTGCCAGCTCACCAGTCAGGGGCGGGTTGGGCACTGAAGCTTTCTTT. This sequence joins TRBV18 and TRBJ1-1; D might be TRBD1 (6 bases). The CDR3 contains 16 residues. Germline V gives CDR1 KGHSH, CDR2 LQKENI. Trimming took 2 bases from V and 4 from J, leaving 17 bases between them.

V and J are TRBV6-5 and TRBJ1-1, with D perhaps matching TRBD1 (6 bases). The V end lost 10 bases, the J end lost 9 bases, and 15 bases lay between the germline ends. The germline gives CDR1 MNHEY, CDR2 SVGAGI. This CDR3 comprises 11 residues. In nucleotides, the CDR3 is TGTGCCACTCAGCGGACAGCTCAAGCTTTCTTT. Amino acids: CATQRTAQAFF.